These 27 T cell receptor beta chains share one sample of origin, sequenced in a study of T cells expressing NK-cell markers. Following a re-call of the 5' RACE reads, TCRdb has one entry per CDR3 protein and lacks DNA. The sample features 200,000 to 300,000 distinct CDR3 sequences, with roughly 4.2% in its top ten. The specimen was blood T cells: a sorted CD56 or NKG2C T cell subset, CD4+ or CD8+ T cells, or bulk PBMC T cells (not recorded which). These receptors all stem from a woman aged 18 to 75 in good health.

The chain has TRBV20-1 and TRBJ2-1; the TCRdb D gene call, TRBD2, has no DNA to confirm it. Per the germline V gene, CDR1 is DFQATT and CDR2 is SNEGSKA (reference sequence). The CDR3 sequence is 15 residues long. The CDR3: CSARASGLAGGEQFF.

The chain links TRBV21-1 to TRBJ2-7. TRBV21-1 corresponds to a pseudogene. The CDR3 runs to 14 residues. This CDR3 reads CASSKEAGPYEQYF.

V gene TRBV6-1 combines with J gene TRBJ1-5; TCRdb names TRBD1, which stays unverified in the absence of DNA. Looked up from germline, CDR1 is MNHNS and CDR2 is SASEGT. The CDR3 sequence is 16 residues long. CDR3 region: CASRPRTWRSNQPQHF.

The V and J genes are TRBV7-2 and TRBJ2-3; the D call of TRBD2 rests on TCRdb alone, since no DNA is present to check it. The germline CDR1 and CDR2 sequences are SGHTA and FQGNSA. The length of the CDR3 is 15 residues. This chain's CDR3 is CASSRAGKGTDTQYF.

This chain links TRBV5-1 with TRBJ2-7; the D call of TRBD1 rests on TCRdb alone, since no DNA is present to check it. Germline V gives CDR1 SGHRS, CDR2 YFSETQ. This CDR3 spans 14 amino acids. Here the CDR3 reads CASSFTRQTYEQYF.

The chain couples TRBV30 to TRBJ1-5. CDR3 length: 13 amino acids. Germline-derived CDR1 and CDR2 are GTSNPN and SVGIG (reference sequence). CDR3 in amino acids: CAWSVERDQPQHF.

The chain is built from TRBV20-1 and TRBJ2-2. CDR3 length: 16 amino acids. The germline V gene encodes CDR1 DFQATT and CDR2 SNEGSKA (reference sequence). The CDR3 protein is CSARDFGTANTGELFF.

V usage is TRBV20-1 and J usage is TRBJ2-7; TCRdb designates TRBD1, a call that cannot be tested without DNA. The CDR3 is made up of 13 amino acids. Per the germline V gene, CDR1 is DFQATT and CDR2 is SNEGSKA (reference sequence). The CDR3 loop reads CSARGDNSYEQYF.

The chain is built from TRBV6-1 and TRBJ2-5; as DNA is missing, the TRBD1 call by TCRdb cannot be tested. The length of the CDR3 is 13 residues. The germline gives CDR1 MNHNS, CDR2 SASEGT. This CDR3 is CASARYRQETQYF.

The chain joins TRBV29-1 to TRBJ1-2. The CDR3 totals 11 residues. Germline CDR1 is SQVTM and CDR2 is ANQGSEA. The CDR3 sequence: CSVGQVGGYTF.

The J gene is TRBJ2-5, the V gene TRBV25-1; no DNA is available, so the TRBD2 call from TCRdb remains unchecked. This CDR3 has 16 residues. CDR1 is MGHDK, CDR2 SYGVNS, per germline. The CDR3 spells CASSGAGTSGVETQYF. Variable domain in full (rest from reference TRBV25-1 and TRBJ2-5): EADIYQTPRYLVIGTGKKITLECSQTMGHDKMYWYQQDPGMELHLIHYSYGVNSTEKGDLSSESTVSRIRTEHFPLTLESARPSHTSQYLCASSGAGTSGVETQYFGPGTRLLVL.

The chain carries TRBV4-1 and TRBJ1-4; the D call of TRBD1 rests on TCRdb alone, since no DNA is present to check it. Germline CDR1 is MGHRA and CDR2 is YSYEKL. This CDR3 is 17 amino acids long. The CDR3 is CASSQEVGTVGLRKLFF.

The chain combines TRBV20-1 with TRBJ1-1. The CDR3 is 16 residues long. Germline-derived CDR1 and CDR2 are DFQATT and SNEGSKA (reference sequence). The CDR3: CSARNPRFGLITEAFF.

The chain uses TRBV6-2 or TRBV6-3 and TRBJ2-5; without DNA, the TCRdb call of TRBD2 cannot be checked. Germline CDR1 reads MNHEY; CDR2 reads SVGEGT. The CDR3 loop spans 14 amino acids. The CDR3 protein is CASQDGGSSGTQYF.

The chain is built from TRBV12-3 or TRBV12-4 and TRBJ1-4; TCRdb designates TRBD1, a call that cannot be tested without DNA. The CDR3 loop spans 14 amino acids. This CDR3 is CASSSRGGQEKLFF.

The rearrangement links TRBV11-2 to TRBJ1-2. Germline V lookup: CDR1 SGHAT, CDR2 FQNNGV. The CDR3 covers 13 residues. This CDR3 is CASSQGSSGGYTF.

The chain carries TRBV29-1 and TRBJ2-3; TCRdb lists TRBD1, though no DNA is available to test this call. Germline V gene lookup returns CDR1 SQVTM and CDR2 ANQGSEA. This CDR3 has 16 amino acids. CDR3 loop: CSVEPPNKRGADTQYF.

V gene TRBV6-5 combines with J gene TRBJ2-3. This CDR3 has 11 amino acids. The germline V gene encodes CDR1 MNHEY and CDR2 SVGAGI. CDR3 protein: CASTLRDTQYF.

The V and J genes are TRBV10-3 and TRBJ2-1; TCRdb's D call of TRBD1 is untestable without DNA. This CDR3 spans 19 amino acids. CDR1 ENHRY and CDR2 SYGVKD come from the germline V gene. The CDR3 sequence: CAISESMDYAPSSYNEQFF.

The chain combines TRBV28 with TRBJ2-7; TCRdb's D call of TRBD1 is untestable without DNA. CDR1 is MDHEN, CDR2 SYDVKM, per germline. This CDR3 has 13 amino acids. The CDR3 loop reads CASSRTGRGEQYF. Together with reference TRBV28 and TRBJ2-7, the CDR3 gives the full variable domain: DVKVTQSSRYLVKRTGEKVFLECVQDMDHENMFWYRQDPGLGLRLIYFSYDVKMKEKGDIPEGYSVSREKKERFSLILESASTNQTSMYLCASSRTGRGEQYFGPGTRLTVT.

J is TRBJ1-2 and V is TRBV9. Per germline, CDR1 SGDLS and CDR2 YYNGEE. The CDR3 consists of 14 residues. The CDR3: CASSVAGQSYGYTF.

The chain carries TRBV4-2 and TRBJ2-7. Germline CDR1 is LGHNA and CDR2 is YNFKEQ. The CDR3 contains 13 residues. CDR3 protein: CASSQDRAYEQYF.

The J gene is TRBJ2-2, the V gene TRBV19. Germline CDR1 LNHDA, CDR2 SQIVND (reference sequence). The CDR3 spans 13 residues. This CDR3 reads CASSSLNTGELFF.

The chain uses TRBV28 and TRBJ1-1; the D gene TCRdb calls, TRBD1, cannot be checked with no DNA. This CDR3 region has 13 residues. The germline CDR1 and CDR2 sequences are MDHEN and SYDVKM. CDR3 protein: CASSPARSSEAFF.

The V and J genes are TRBV19 and TRBJ1-2; without DNA, the TCRdb call of TRBD1 cannot be checked. This CDR3 comprises 14 residues. The germline V gene encodes CDR1 LNHDA and CDR2 SQIVND (reference sequence). CDR3 loop: CASSSRDRNYGYTF.

V is TRBV10-3 and J is TRBJ2-1; TCRdb's assignment of TRBD2 cannot be checked, as there is no DNA. CDR3 length: 15 amino acids. The germline gives CDR1 ENHRY, CDR2 SYGVKD. The CDR3 sequence: CAISESYGRLNEQFF.

V is TRBV12-3 or TRBV12-4 and J is TRBJ2-7; TCRdb lists TRBD2, though no DNA is available to test this call. The CDR3 length is 13 residues. Here the CDR3 reads CASSWRLAYEQYF.